The 21 T cell receptor beta chains below all came from one sample that was sequenced in a study of cytomegalovirus exposure and HLA in healthy donors. The PCR made use of 60 Vbeta and 13 Jbeta primers. Clones were read by immunoSEQ multiplex PCR, and TCRdb kept only the in-frame ones, dropping some. Of 120,000 or so clones listed, 81% are singletons. Sequencing input: PBMCs. The receptors stem from a man younger than 30 in good health and CMV-seronegative.

The genes are TRBV7-3 and TRBJ2-1, with TRBD1 identical over 8 bases. CDR3 length: 16 amino acids. V was clipped by 2 bases and J by 2 bases; unmatched bases: 5. Per the germline V gene, CDR1 is SGHTA and CDR2 is FQGTGA. CDR3 protein: CASSLSLTGAYNEQFF. The CDR3 region has the DNA TGTGCCAGCAGCTTATCCCTGACAGGGGCCTACAATGAGCAGTTCTTC.

About this clone itself: This specimen includes other DNA sequences encoding the same CDR3. The gene calls are TRBV5-6 and TRBJ1-1, with D unclear. The CDR3 runs 12 residues. Trimming removed 2 bases at V and 5 bases at J, with 7 bases between. Germline CDR1 and CDR2: SGHDT and YYEEEE. The CDR3 DNA reads as TGTGCCAGCAGCTTAAGAGGGACTGAAGCTTTCTTT. It is translated as CASSLRGTEAFF.

The chain couples TRBV19 to TRBJ1-5; 7 bases map to TRBD1. The V and J ends lost 0 bases and 4 bases, in that order; junction bases with no gene match: 3. This CDR3 spans 15 amino acids. CDR1 is LNHDA, CDR2 SQIVND, per germline (reference sequence). The CDR3 sequence: CASSIDDRANQPQHF. In DNA, the CDR3 is TGTGCCAGTAGTATAGACGACAGGGCAAATCAGCCCCAGCATTTT.

V usage is TRBV2 and J usage is TRBJ2-1; D is uncertain. Germline V gives CDR1 SNHLY, CDR2 FYNNEI. This CDR3 is 13 amino acids long. V was trimmed by 8 bases and J by 0 bases, leaving 8 bases between them. CDR3 amino acids: CASHAGSYNEQFF. CDR3 bases: TGTGCCAGCCACGCCGGCTCCTACAATGAGCAGTTCTTC.

The rearrangement joins TRBV25-1 to TRBJ1-2; D unresolved. The V end was cut by 6 bases, the J end by 2 bases, with 13 bases between. From germline, CDR1 is MGHDK and CDR2 SYGVNS. This CDR3 spans 14 amino acids. CDR3 DNA: TGTGCCAGCAGGGCTTCGGGAGAAAACTATGGCTACACCTTC. It is translated as CASRASGENYGYTF.

The chain joins TRBV9 to TRBJ2-5; 9 nucleotides line up with TRBD2. The J segment lost 2 bases and the V segment lost 5 bases, leaving 10 bases of the junction unmatched. CDR3 length equals 16 residues. Germline-derived CDR1 and CDR2 are SGDLS and YYNGEE. CDR3 protein: CASSERGARLQETQYF. Written as DNA, the CDR3 is TGTGCCAGCAGTGAGCGGGGGGCGCGCCTTCAAGAGACCCAGTACTTC.

V and J are TRBV6-5 and TRBJ1-6; D is ambiguous. The CDR3 extends over 14 amino acids. CDR1 MNHEY and CDR2 SVGAGI come from the germline V gene. V gave up 4 bases and J gave up 10 bases, with 14 bases separating them. The CDR3 sequence: CASSSSTPGSPLHF. CDR3 in DNA: TGTGCCAGCAGTTCCTCCACCCCGGGATCACCCCTCCACTTT.

This clone came up a few times. The chain carries TRBV19 and TRBJ2-7; TRBD1 matches at 8 bases. With V trimmed by 2 bases and J by 4 bases, 4 bases remained unmatched. Germline-derived CDR1 and CDR2 are LNHDA and SQIVND (reference sequence). The CDR3 has 14 residues. The DNA for the CDR3 is TGTGCCAGTAGTATACCAGGGGGCGGATACGAGCAGTACTTC. Amino acids: CASSIPGGGYEQYF.

The V call is TRBV5-4, the J call TRBJ2-2; 9 bases agree with TRBD1. The trim removed 2 bases at V and 6 bases at J, leaving 5 bases unmatched. From germline, CDR1 is SGHNT and CDR2 YYREEE (reference sequence). This CDR3 region has 15 residues. The CDR3 loop reads CASSFRDRGSGELFF. The CDR3 bases are TGTGCCAGCAGCTTCCGCGACAGGGGGTCCGGGGAGCTGTTTTTT.

The chain employs TRBV9 and TRBJ2-1; D is possibly TRBD2 (6 bases). The CDR3 consists of 14 residues. The germline V gene has CDR1 SGDLS and CDR2 YYNGEE. Trimming cost V 4 bases and J 8 bases, with 16 bases left between them. This chain's CDR3 is CASSPRLREDEQFF. Here the CDR3 DNA reads TGTGCCAGCAGCCCACGTTTGAGGGAGGATGAGCAGTTCTTC.

J is TRBJ2-7 and V is TRBV6-5, with 8 bases lining up with TRBD1. J was trimmed by 4 bases and V by 5 bases; bases with no gene match: 7. The length of the CDR3 is 14 residues. Per the germline V gene, CDR1 is MNHEY and CDR2 is SVGAGI. CDR3 region: CASSKTGEAYEQYF. The CDR3 DNA is TGTGCCAGCAGTAAGACAGGGGAGGCTTACGAGCAGTACTTC.

This clone was seen only a few times. V is TRBV6-5 and J is TRBJ1-1; no firm D call. The germline V gene encodes CDR1 MNHEY and CDR2 SVGAGI. With 2 bases removed from V and 4 bases from J, the gap between germline ends came to 17 bases. This CDR3 is built from 16 residues. The CDR3 spells CASSYELFGGPTEAFF. DNA of the CDR3: TGTGCCAGCAGTTACGAGCTTTTTGGAGGGCCCACTGAAGCTTTCTTT.

This clone has only a few counts. The chain joins TRBV5-1 to TRBJ2-1; 8 nucleotides agree with TRBD2. The CDR3 consists of 13 residues. Germline-derived CDR1 and CDR2 are SGHRS and YFSETQ. V was pared by 2 bases and J by 9 bases, with 4 bases of the junction left unmatched. CDR3 loop: CASSLTGGLEQFF. Written as DNA, the CDR3 is TGCGCCAGCAGCTTAACGGGGGGGCTTGAGCAGTTCTTC.

The chain recombines TRBV9 with TRBJ1-2, with D possibly being TRBD1 (6 bases). With 4 bases removed from V and 2 bases from J, the gap between germline ends came to 12 bases. CDR3 size: 14 residues. Germline values: CDR1 SGDLS, CDR2 YYNGEE. DNA of the CDR3: TGTGCCAGCAGCCCTGAGGACAGAAACTATGGCTACACCTTC. Its protein product is CASSPEDRNYGYTF.

This chain links TRBV29-1 with TRBJ2-3; weak D call: TRBD2 (6 bases). With 4 bases removed from V and 0 bases from J, the gap between germline ends came to 20 bases. The CDR3 spans 17 residues. Germline-derived CDR1 and CDR2 are SQVTM and ANQGSEA. This chain's CDR3 is CSVGYPLSGPSTDTQYF. The DNA for the CDR3 is TGCAGCGTTGGGTACCCTCTTAGCGGTCCTAGCACAGATACGCAGTATTTT.

V is TRBV20-1 and J is TRBJ2-7; possible D gene TRBD1, 6 bases. V lost 3 bases, J lost 3 bases, and 6 bases lay in between. The germline V gene has CDR1 DFQATT and CDR2 SNEGSKA (reference sequence). CDR3 length equals 11 residues. The CDR3 region is CSARGHYEQYF. In nucleotides, the CDR3 is TGCAGTGCTAGGGGACACTACGAGCAGTACTTC.

This rearrangement joins TRBV7-7 to TRBJ2-2, with 11 bases fitting TRBD2. The CDR3 has 17 residues. The V gene's germline CDR1 is SSHAT and CDR2 FNYEAQ (reference sequence). The V and J ends lost 2 bases and 0 bases, in that order; junction bases with no gene match: 2. CDR3 in DNA: TGTGCCAGCAGCTTATTGACTAGCGGGGCGAACACCGGGGAGCTGTTTTTT. Protein sequence: CASSLLTSGANTGELFF. The variable domain in full, completed from reference TRBV7-7 and TRBJ2-2, reads GAGVSQSPRYKVTKRGQDVTLRCDPISSHATLYWYQQALGQGPEFLTYFNYEAQPDKSGLPSDRFSAERPEGSISTLTIQRTEQRDSAMYRCASSLLTSGANTGELFFGEGSRLTVL.

This CDR3 reads CASSKQGNQPQHF. DNA of the CDR3: TGTGCCAGCAGCAAACAGGGGAATCAGCCCCAGCATTTT. The chain joins TRBV7-6 to TRBJ1-5; TRBD1 matches 7 bases. V lost 5 bases and J lost 4; bases outside the gene matches: 2. There are 13 residues in the CDR3. Germline V gene data show CDR1 as SGHVS and CDR2 as FNYEAQ. The full variable domain, with the rest looked up from reference TRBV7-6 and TRBJ1-5, is GAGVSQSPRYKVTKRGQDVALRCDPISGHVSLYWYRQALGQGPEFLTYFNYEAQQDKSGLPNDRFSAERPEGSISTLTIQRTEQRDSAMYRCASSKQGNQPQHFGDGTRLSIL.

The rearrangement links TRBV4-1 to TRBJ2-2; 9 bases fit TRBD1. The V and J ends lost 4 bases and 8 bases, in that order; junction bases with no gene match: 8. The length of the CDR3 is 15 residues. Germline V lookup: CDR1 MGHRA, CDR2 YSYEKL. The CDR3 loop is CASSLRDRANGELFF. Written as DNA, the CDR3 is TGCGCCAGCAGCCTCCGGGACAGGGCCAATGGGGAGCTGTTTTTT.

V is TRBV7-9 and J is TRBJ1-3, with 7 positions matching TRBD1. V was pared by 1 base and J by 4 bases, with 4 bases of the junction left unmatched. This CDR3 region has 15 residues. Germline V CDR1 and CDR2: SEHNR, FQNEAQ (reference sequence). The CDR3 sequence: CASSLGTGAGNTIYF. CDR3 DNA sequence: TGTGCCAGCAGCTTAGGCACAGGGGCAGGAAACACCATATATTTT.

The chain is built from TRBV12-5 and TRBJ2-7; no clear D gene. V lost 6 bases to trimming and J lost 3 bases, with 9 bases between them. This CDR3 is built from 12 residues. Germline V lookup: CDR1 LGHNT, CDR2 FRNRAP. CDR3 amino acids: CASGWANYEQYF. CDR3 bases: TGTGCTAGTGGATGGGCCAACTACGAGCAGTACTTC. Full variable domain (rest looked up from reference TRBV12-5 and TRBJ2-7): DARVTQTPRHKVTEMGQEVTMRCQPILGHNTVFWYRQTMMQGLELLAYFRNRAPLDDSGMPKDRFSAEMPDATLATLKIQPSEPRDSAVYFCASGWANYEQYFGPGTRLTVT.